Sequencing of this TCR beta chain was carried out in a study of cytomegalovirus exposure and HLA in healthy donors. Whole-study results and caveats: In an earlier analysis, productive rearrangement rates for most beta V segments clustered near 90% or 30%. Later analysis reportedly placed an Asian-associated ancestry cluster below the roughly 700-donor mean in N-insertions. Rarity held for most TCR sequences, but there were some public TCRs that occurred in many donors. Reported findings show TCR beta sequences accurately forecast HLA-A and HLA-B alleles in most subjects.

Details on this clone: Its specificity is unknown.

In the PCR, 60 Vbeta and 13 Jbeta primers were used. Profiled with immunoSEQ multiplex PCR; TCRdb holds only in-frame clones, not every one. The sample yields about 130,000 clones, 80% to 85% seen once. V lost 3 bases, J lost 6 bases, and 4 bases stayed unmatched. The CDR3 is made up of 15 amino acids. The germline CDR1 and CDR2 sequences are MDHEN and SYDVKM. The clonotype originates from a woman aged 30 to 39 in good health and CMV-seronegative. The J gene is TRBJ2-2, the V gene TRBV28, with TRBD2 identical over 10 bases. Sequencing input: PBMCs. CDR3 sequence: CASSLRLAGAGELFF. CDR3 nucleotide sequence: TGTGCCAGCAGTTTGCGTCTAGCGGGAGCCGGGGAGCTGTTTTTT.